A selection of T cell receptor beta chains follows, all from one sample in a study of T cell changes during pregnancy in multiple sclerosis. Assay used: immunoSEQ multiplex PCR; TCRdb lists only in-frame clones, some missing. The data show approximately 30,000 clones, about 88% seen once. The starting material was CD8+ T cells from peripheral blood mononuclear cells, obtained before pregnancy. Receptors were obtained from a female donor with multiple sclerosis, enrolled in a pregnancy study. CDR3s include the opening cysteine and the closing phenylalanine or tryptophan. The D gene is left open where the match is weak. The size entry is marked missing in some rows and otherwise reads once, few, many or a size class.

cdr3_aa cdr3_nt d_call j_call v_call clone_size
CASSPQRGGGYTF TGTGCCAGCAGCCCCCAACGGGGTGGTGGCTACACCTTC . TRBJ1-2 TRBV7-9 few
CASSFPGQRIPGELFF TGTGCCAGCAGCTTCCCGGGACAGAGGATCCCTGGGGAGCTGTTTTTT TRBD1 TRBJ2-2 TRBV7-2 large
CASSHLAFTDNEQFF TGCGCCAGCAGCCACTTAGCCTTCACGGACAATGAGCAGTTCTTC . TRBJ2-1 TRBV4-3 .
CASSSKPLGIYGYTF TGTGCCAGCTCAAGTAAGCCCCTCGGGATCTATGGCTACACCTTC . TRBJ1-2 TRBV9 .
CASSPAGGGMDTEAFF TGTGCCAGCAGCCCCGCAGGGGGCGGGATGGACACTGAAGCTTTCTTT TRBD1 TRBJ1-1 TRBV5-5 once
CASSLKTGEAFF TGCGCCAGCAGCTTGAAGACAGGTGAAGCTTTCTTT . TRBJ1-1 TRBV5-1 .
CASRPGDAYQPQHF TGTGCCAGTAGACCAGGGGATGCCTATCAGCCCCAGCATTTT . TRBJ1-5 TRBV19 .
CASSSPHGGVNNEQFF TGTGCCAGCAGCTCCCCCCACGGGGGAGTTAATAATGAGCAGTTCTTC . TRBJ2-1 TRBV7-6 .
CASSTTDYYGYTF TGTGCCAGCAGTACGACAGATTACTATGGCTACACCTTC . TRBJ1-2 TRBV6-5 .
CASSIDGYNEQFF TGTGCCAGTAGTATAGACGGCTACAATGAGCAGTTCTTC . TRBJ2-1 TRBV19 .
CASSPGQAGVYGYTF TGTGCCAGCAGCCCCGGACAGGCTGGGGTTTATGGCTACACCTTC TRBD1 TRBJ1-2 TRBV7-9 .
CASSPRAGGDEQFF TGTGCCAGCTCACCCCGGGCGGGGGGGGATGAGCAGTTCTTC TRBD2 TRBJ2-1 TRBV18 .
CASTPPRTGYTEAFF TGTGCCAGCACCCCACCTCGGACAGGGTACACTGAAGCTTTCTTT TRBD1 TRBJ1-1 TRBV7-9 .
CASSFGAGAQETQYF TGTGCCAGCAGTTTTGGAGCGGGGGCCCAAGAGACCCAGTACTTC TRBD2 TRBJ2-5 TRBV27 .
CASSPGLAAQETQYF TGCGCCAGCAGCCCGGGACTAGCGGCACAAGAGACCCAGTACTTC TRBD2 TRBJ2-5 TRBV5-1 .
CASSLEPWGTPQQFF TGTGCCAGCAGCTTAGAACCCTGGGGCACCCCTCAGCAGTTCTTC . TRBJ2-1 TRBV7-9 .
CASSIGDRDEKLFF TGCGCCAGCAGCATCGGAGACAGGGATGAAAAACTGTTTTTT TRBD1 TRBJ1-4 TRBV5-1 .